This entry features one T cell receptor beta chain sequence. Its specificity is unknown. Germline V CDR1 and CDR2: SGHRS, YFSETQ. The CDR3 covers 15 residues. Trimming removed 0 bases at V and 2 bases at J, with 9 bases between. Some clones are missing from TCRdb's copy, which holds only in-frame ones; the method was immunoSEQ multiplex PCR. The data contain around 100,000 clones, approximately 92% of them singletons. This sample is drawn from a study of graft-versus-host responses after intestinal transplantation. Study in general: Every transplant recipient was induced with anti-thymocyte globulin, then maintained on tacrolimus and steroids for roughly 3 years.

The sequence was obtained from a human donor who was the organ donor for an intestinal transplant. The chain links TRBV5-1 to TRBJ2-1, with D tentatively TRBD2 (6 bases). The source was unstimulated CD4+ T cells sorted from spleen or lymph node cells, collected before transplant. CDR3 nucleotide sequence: TGCGCCAGCAGCTTGGTAGCGGCCGCCTACAATGAGCAGTTCTTC. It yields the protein CASSLVAAAYNEQFF.